This T cell receptor beta chain was documented in a study of human T cells and chemical hapten exposure. Germline values: CDR1 DFQATT, CDR2 SNEGSKA (reference sequence). The V and J ends lost 3 bases and 0 bases, in that order; junction bases with no gene match: 9. The CDR3 runs to 17 residues. Specified time point: pre-sensitization, week 0. Treatment described: therapeutic diphenylcyclopropenone sensitization with weekly scalp DPC. Sequencing started from total RNA isolated from unfractionated whole blood. Each donor was an alopecia patient between 18 and 70 years of age who qualified for DPC. Ten or more counts support this clonotype. Antigen: not known. Study-wide results and limits: DPC sensitization produced no change in TCRs with frequency above 1 in 1000. Expanded TCRs were compared with controls, and the expanded TCRs formed significantly more large CDR3 similarity clusters.

Methods used by the authors: A typical sample had some 96,000 TCRs, with roughly 23,224 to 700,000 overall. MiXCR, run by TCRdb on the RACE reads, gives a single entry per CDR3 protein. V and J calls and clone size were set by TCRdb, not the authors. The sample lists 30,000 to 40,000 distinct CDR3 sequences, 9.5% to 15% occurring once. The V and J genes are TRBV20-1 and TRBJ2-7, with 12 nucleotides matching TRBD2. Material: whole blood, obtained in connection with sensitization to the hapten diphenylcyclopropenone (DPC). This TCR came from a woman in her thirties or forties with alopecia areata. Some clones in this sample may be carry-over from other donors' samples. CDR3 sequence reads: CSASSAGTSGSSYEQYF. The CDR3 DNA follows: TGCAGTGCTAGCTCTGCCGGGACTAGCGGGTCCTCCTACGAGCAGTACTTC.